This T cell receptor beta chain was documented in a study of response to subunit inactivated influenza vaccine. The germline V gene encodes CDR1 SEHNR and CDR2 FQNEAQ (reference sequence). The V gene end was trimmed by 5 bases and the J gene end by 0 bases; junction bases not matched to a gene: 9. This CDR3 has 17 amino acids. This clonotype has just a few counts. Antigen: not known. MiXCR, run by TCRdb on the RT-PCR reads, gives a single entry per CDR3 protein. The repertoire holds more than 700,000 distinct CDR3 sequences, with approximately 22% as singletons. Overall study results and limits: Only a handful of new T cells, the authors suggested, are recruited with each seasonal influenza vaccination.

This TCR derives from a man in his fifties who received an inactivated influenza vaccine. Sequenced here: PBMCs from blood, sampled approximately 5 days after vaccination. This chain links TRBV7-9 with TRBJ1-2; 10 bases align to TRBD1. The CDR3 loop reads CASSLGQGVVANYGYTF. CDR3 DNA sequence: TGTGCCAGCAGCCTTGGACAGGGGGTGGTCGCTAACTATGGCTACACCTTC.